The clone carrying this TCR beta chain was picked up one time. An input of about 0.5 to 1 ug of RNA was subjected to reverse transcription using random hexamers. Multiplex immunoSEQ PCR targeted 54 Vbeta and 13 Jbeta TCR beta segments. TCRdb reprocessed the immunoSEQ multiplex PCR reads with MiXCR, giving one entry per CDR3 protein. The profile shows approximately 280,000 distinct CDR3 sequences, 70% to 90% of them singletons. The data derive from a study of CD8 T cells in Susac syndrome. Sequenced: CD8+ T cells from PBMCs. The TCR comes from a human donor with multiple sclerosis.

In nucleotides, the CDR3 is TGTGCTAGTGGCTCCCACCGGACAGGGACCTACGAGCAGTACTTC. It yields the protein CASGSHRTGTYEQYF. The V gene is TRBV12-5, the J gene TRBJ2-7; 8 positions match TRBD1. This CDR3 is built from 15 residues. V trimming: 6 bases; J trimming: 2 bases; junction bases outside the gene matches: 9. Germline lookup yields CDR1 LGHNT and CDR2 FRNRAP.